What follows describes a single T cell receptor beta chain. Its antigen is not identified. This specimen comes from a study of T cells in Graves' hyperthyroidism and ophthalmopathy. Across the whole study: Peripheral blood was obtained at initial diagnosis, preceding any treatment.

Uncontrolled infection, other autoimmune disease, pregnancy and lactation each barred patients from inclusion. V was clipped by 4 bases and J by 6 bases; unmatched bases: 5. The CDR3 runs 14 residues. Germline V gene sequence: CDR1 SGHRS, CDR2 YFSETQ. Researchers took RNA transcripts and amplified the TCR beta CDR3 regions from them. HTBI primers were used for first-round RT-PCR of the TCR CDR3. Each CDR3 protein is one row after TCRdb ran MiXCR on the multiplex PCR reads. The repertoire holds 620,000 or so distinct CDR3 sequences, with around 15% as singletons. Overall study findings and caveats: In the blood, most expanded thyroid clonotypes above 0.001 appeared as well.

Sequencing was performed on blood. This receptor was taken from a woman between 45 and 65 years old with Graves' ophthalmopathy. The chain links TRBV5-1 to TRBJ2-2; 8 bases are shared with TRBD2. In DNA, the CDR3 is TGCGCCAGCAGCCAAACCGGGGGGGCCGGGGAGCTGTTTTTT. Its translation is CASSQTGGAGELFF.